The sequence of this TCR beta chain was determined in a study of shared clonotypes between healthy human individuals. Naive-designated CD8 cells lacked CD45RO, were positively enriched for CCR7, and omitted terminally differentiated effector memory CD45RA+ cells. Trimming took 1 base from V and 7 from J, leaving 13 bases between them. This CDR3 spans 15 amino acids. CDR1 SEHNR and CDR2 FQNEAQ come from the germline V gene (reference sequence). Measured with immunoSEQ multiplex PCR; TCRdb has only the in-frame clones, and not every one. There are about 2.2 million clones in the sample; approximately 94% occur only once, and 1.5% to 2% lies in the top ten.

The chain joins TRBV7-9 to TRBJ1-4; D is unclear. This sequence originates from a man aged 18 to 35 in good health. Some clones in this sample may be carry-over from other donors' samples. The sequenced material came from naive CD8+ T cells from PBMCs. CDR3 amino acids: CASSLGAGPFEKLFF. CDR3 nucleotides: TGTGCCAGCAGCTTAGGCGCAGGTCCCTTTGAAAAACTGTTTTTT. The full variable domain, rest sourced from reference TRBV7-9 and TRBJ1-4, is DTGVSQNPRHKITKRGQNVTFRCDPISEHNRLYWYRQTLGQGPEFLTYFQNEAQLEKSRLLSDRFSAERPKGSFSTLEIQRTEQGDSAMYLCASSLGAGPFEKLFFGSGTQLSVL.